The T cell receptor beta chain described here comes from a study of blood T cells in healthy people across ages. Primed by a sample-barcoded 5' primer and a J-beta primer mix, a second PCR proceeded for 7 to 11 cycles. One entry per CDR3 protein, called by TCRdb with MiXCR from the 5' RACE reads. Here the sample spans about 970,000 distinct CDR3 sequences, approximately 50% being singletons. This CDR3 has 14 residues. J lost 6 bases, V lost 6 bases, and 8 bases had no gene match. Germline assignment: CDR1 MNHEY and CDR2 SMNVEV (reference sequence). V usage is TRBV27 and J usage is TRBJ2-3; TRBD1 matches at 8 bases. This receptor was obtained from a woman in her sixties in good health. The sequencing sample was made of blood. The CDR3 DNA reads as TGTGCCAGCAGCCGGACGACAGGGGAGGATACGCAGTATTTT. Translating it yields CASSRTTGEDTQYF.